This T cell receptor (beta chain) stems from a study of T-cell memory formation after mild COVID-19. The wider study: Most TCR clusters belonged to a single donor.

Researchers used 5'RACE with constant-segment primers to make TCR alpha and TCR beta cDNA libraries that carry sample barcodes and UMIs. TCRdb re-called the 5' RACE reads through MiXCR, storing one row per CDR3 protein. The table includes more than 300,000 distinct CDR3 sequences, about 20% detected once. Broader study findings: Contracting clones from day 15 to 85 had balanced CD4/CD8; later expanders favoured CD4+.

For this clonotype: Its antigen is still unknown.

This receptor was obtained from a young man who had mild COVID-19 (a few samples of this study predate the infection). Cell type and time point are not known. The sequenced material came from PBMCs or a T cell subset sorted from them (not recorded which).

The CDR3 region has the DNA TGTGCCAGCAGCGCGCCTGATGGGAAGTCCGCTTTTAATGAAAAACTGTTTTTT. Translated, it gives CASSAPDGKSAFNEKLFF. This chain links TRBV7-9 with TRBJ1-4, with D unresolved. The CDR3 spans 18 residues. With 5 bases removed from V and 4 bases from J, the gap between germline ends came to 23 bases. The V gene's germline CDR1 is SEHNR and CDR2 FQNEAQ (reference sequence).